The 4 T cell receptor beta chains below come from one sample, sequenced in a study of blood T cell repertoires in COVID-19. TCRdb's copy holds only in-frame clones and misses some; the assay was immunoSEQ multiplex PCR. The table shows approximately 68,000 clones, with roughly 86% occurring only once. Specimen: peripheral blood. The receptors originated from a woman aged 55-69 years with acute or convalescent COVID-19.

The gene calls are TRBV7-9 and TRBJ1-1, with D possibly being TRBD1 (5 bases). Germline CDR1 is SEHNR and CDR2 is FQNEAQ (reference sequence). Trimming stripped 1 base from V and 0 bases from J, with 9 bases between. The CDR3 has 15 residues. The CDR3 sequence is CASSLEAGMNTEAFF. The CDR3 region has the DNA TGTGCCAGCAGCTTAGAGGCAGGGATGAACACTGAAGCTTTCTTT.

The CDR3 DNA is TGTGCCAGCAGGCTCCCCGGGCCCCCCGGGAGCGAGCAGTACTTC. It encodes CASRLPGPPGSEQYF. The rearrangement uses TRBV7-2 and TRBJ2-7, with D perhaps matching TRBD2 (6 bases). The length of the CDR3 is 15 residues. The germline gives CDR1 SGHTA, CDR2 FQGNSA. The germline V and J ends were trimmed by 6 bases and 6 bases, with 21 bases remaining between them.

The genes are TRBV6-5 and TRBJ1-2, with TRBD1 identical over 8 bases. The germline gives CDR1 MNHEY, CDR2 SVGAGI. With V trimmed by 7 bases and J by 7 bases, 8 bases remained unmatched. The CDR3 contains 13 residues. The CDR3: CASTRQGLGGYTF. As DNA, the CDR3 is TGTGCCAGCACCCGACAGGGGCTCGGTGGCTACACCTTC.

The genes are TRBV6-6 and TRBJ1-2; 8 nucleotides line up with TRBD1. V lost 2 bases, J lost 3 bases, and 5 bases stayed unmatched. CDR3 length: 15 amino acids. In germline, CDR1 is MNHNY, CDR2 SVGAGI (reference sequence). The CDR3 spells CASSYQAGGDYGYTF. The CDR3 DNA is TGTGCCAGCAGTTACCAGGCAGGGGGCGACTATGGCTACACCTTC.